The present entry profiles one T cell receptor (beta chain) with its context. In the study's own analysis: Reference gene primers were amplified, and this amplification served to estimate nucleated cell counts. Using immunoSEQ multiplex PCR, the repertoire was profiled, and TCRdb retains in-frame clones only, with some absent. V and J calls and clone size are those listed in that table; D and trimming were worked out from the DNA. The profile shows about 130,000 clones, 65% to 90% of them singletons. The sample is drawn from a study of blood T cell repertoires in COVID-19. In the study overall: Researchers got acute and convalescent COVID-19 samples from the United States, Italy and Spain. PBMCs, B-cell-depleted T cells, or T cells were the source of the cDNA or gDNA that made up the material.

Trimming took off 1 base at V and 6 bases at J, with 10 bases between the two ends. The CDR3 sequence is 14 residues long. Germline CDR1 LGHNA, CDR2 YSLEER. The sample was peripheral blood. This chain links TRBV4-3 with TRBJ1-5, with no clear D. This TCR was recovered from a woman of 80 years or more with acute or convalescent COVID-19. The CDR3 here is CASSQAHSGQPQHF. The DNA of the CDR3 is TGCGCCAGCAGCCAAGCCCATAGTGGTCAGCCCCAGCATTTT.